This record looks at one T cell receptor beta chain sequence and its context. No antigen is known for it. Nothing much larger sits one base from this clone, and base qualities are not available. The immunoSEQ Assay, a bias-controlled multiplex PCR, was used to amplify TCRbeta CDR3 regions from genomic DNA. The paper's processing steps were these. The number of nucleated cells in each sample was estimated from the amplification of reference gene primers within the assay. To quantify the absolute abundance of each unique TCRbeta CDR3 rearrangement, sequence reads were collapsed and filtered. Productive Simpson clonality was computed per sample as the square root of Simpson's diversity index over productive rearrangements. The immuneACCESS repertoire file appears here via TCRdb, limited to in-frame rearrangements. These files lack a portion of the clones; in checked studies, under half of the deficit traces to unresolved V genes, and the cause of the others is not known. V and J calls and clone size are copied from that table; D and trimming were computed from the DNA. The sample table shows fewer than 400,000 clones, and around four fifths are seen once. In total, the top ten clones hold just under 3% of the sample.

The data derive from a study of blood T cell repertoires in COVID-19 (TCRdb year 2020). Study-wide context: Samples covering the acute and convalescent phases of COVID-19 were provided by collaborators in the United States, Italy and Spain. The prospective study material was composed of cDNA or gDNA derived from T cells, B-cell-depleted T cells, or PBMCs. The dataset comprised deeply sampled blood TCRbeta repertoires from subjects exposed to, actively infected with, or recovered from COVID-19. The repertoires were released in a freely available public database meant as a resource for research on the immune response to SARS-CoV-2. The samples were drawn from two sources: the first 160 participants of the ongoing ImmuneRACE study, and 1,254 subjects contributed by 6 global collaborators. A de-identified subject ID, COVID-19 status, age in years and sex were almost always included in the sample metadata. Where available, HLA class I and class II types were obtained from metadata supplied by the sample provider rather than from assay-based typing. Overall results and qualifications from the work: The quantity of clinical and demographic metadata differed by source and by participant and was supplied without curation.

Each collaborating institution followed its own protocols to collect whole blood in K2EDTA tubes. For TCRbeta analysis, collaborators shipped samples as frozen whole blood, isolated PBMCs, or DNA extracted from either of those sample types. The germline V gene (reference sequence) specifies LNHDA as CDR1 and SQIVND as CDR2. V sheds 7 bases and J sheds 6 bases, leaving 16 bases between their ends. From cysteine to phenylalanine, the CDR3 is 15 amino acids long. The DNA shown is the 45-base CDR3, in frame from base 1. What was sequenced was peripheral blood. This receptor chain uses TRBV19 and TRBJ2-6; a weak D assignment points to TRBD1 (6 bases agree). The TCR sequence derives from a young man with active or convalescent COVID-19. The CDR3 corresponds to CASTRGQPQANVLTF. The sequenced DNA is TGTGCCAGTACCCGAGGACAGCCTCAGGCCAACGTCCTGACTTTC.